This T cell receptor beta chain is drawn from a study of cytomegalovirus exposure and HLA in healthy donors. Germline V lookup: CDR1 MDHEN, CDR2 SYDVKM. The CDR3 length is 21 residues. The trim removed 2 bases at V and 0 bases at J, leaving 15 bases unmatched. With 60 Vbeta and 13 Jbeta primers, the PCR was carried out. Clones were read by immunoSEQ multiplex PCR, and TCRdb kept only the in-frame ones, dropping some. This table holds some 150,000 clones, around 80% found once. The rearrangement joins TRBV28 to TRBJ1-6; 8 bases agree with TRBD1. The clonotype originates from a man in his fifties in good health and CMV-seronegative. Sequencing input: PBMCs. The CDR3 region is CASSLRPGGASFTSYNSPLHF. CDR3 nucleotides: TGTGCCAGCAGTTTAAGGCCAGGGGGCGCGTCGTTTACCTCCTATAATTCACCCCTCCACTTT.